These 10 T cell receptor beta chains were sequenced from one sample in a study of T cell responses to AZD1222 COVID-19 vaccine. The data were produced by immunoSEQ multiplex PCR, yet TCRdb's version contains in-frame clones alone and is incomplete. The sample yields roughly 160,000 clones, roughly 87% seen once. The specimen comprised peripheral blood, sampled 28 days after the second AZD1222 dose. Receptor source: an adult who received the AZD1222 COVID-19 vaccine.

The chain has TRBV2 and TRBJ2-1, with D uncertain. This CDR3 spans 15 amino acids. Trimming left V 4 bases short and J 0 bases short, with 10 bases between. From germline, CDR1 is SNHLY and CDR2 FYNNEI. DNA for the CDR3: TGTGCCAGCAGTGTGGAGAAAAGCTCCTACAATGAGCAGTTCTTC. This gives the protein CASSVEKSSYNEQFF.

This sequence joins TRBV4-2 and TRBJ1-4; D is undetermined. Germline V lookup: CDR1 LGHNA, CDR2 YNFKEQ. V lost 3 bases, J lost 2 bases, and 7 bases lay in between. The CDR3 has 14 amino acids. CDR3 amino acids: CASSQVGTNEKLFF. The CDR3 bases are TGTGCCAGCAGCCAGGTCGGGACTAATGAAAAACTGTTTTTT.

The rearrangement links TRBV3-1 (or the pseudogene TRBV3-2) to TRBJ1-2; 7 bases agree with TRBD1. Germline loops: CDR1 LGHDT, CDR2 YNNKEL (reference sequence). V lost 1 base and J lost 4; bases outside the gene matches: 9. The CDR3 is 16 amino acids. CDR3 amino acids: CASSQGSGDRLYGYTF. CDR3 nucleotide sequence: TGTGCCAGCAGCCAAGGGTCAGGGGACAGACTCTATGGCTACACCTTC.

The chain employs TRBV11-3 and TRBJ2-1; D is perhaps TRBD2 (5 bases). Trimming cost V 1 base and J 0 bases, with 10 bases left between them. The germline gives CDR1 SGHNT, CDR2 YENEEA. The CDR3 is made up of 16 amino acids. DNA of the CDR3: TGTGCCAGCAGCTTAGGAGGGTCCAGCTCCTACAATGAGCAGTTCTTC. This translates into CASSLGGSSSYNEQFF.

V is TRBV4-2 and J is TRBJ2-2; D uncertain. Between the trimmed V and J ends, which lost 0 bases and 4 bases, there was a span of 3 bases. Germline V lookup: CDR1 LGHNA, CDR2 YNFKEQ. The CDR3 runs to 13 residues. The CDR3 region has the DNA TGTGCCAGCAGCCAAGATCCCACCGGGGAGCTGTTTTTT. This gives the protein CASSQDPTGELFF.

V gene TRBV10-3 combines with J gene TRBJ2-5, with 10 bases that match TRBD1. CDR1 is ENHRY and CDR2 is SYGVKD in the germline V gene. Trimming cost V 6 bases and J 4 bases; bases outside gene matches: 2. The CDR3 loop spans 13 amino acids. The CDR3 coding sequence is TGTGCCATCAGGTGGGACAGGGGAGAGACCCAGTACTTC. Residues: CAIRWDRGETQYF.

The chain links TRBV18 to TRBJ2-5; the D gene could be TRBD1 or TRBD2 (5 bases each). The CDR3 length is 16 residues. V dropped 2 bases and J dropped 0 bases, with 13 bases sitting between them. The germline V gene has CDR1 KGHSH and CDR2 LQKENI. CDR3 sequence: CASSPGDGLHQETQYF. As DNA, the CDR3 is TGTGCCAGCTCACCAGGGGACGGTCTCCACCAAGAGACCCAGTACTTC.

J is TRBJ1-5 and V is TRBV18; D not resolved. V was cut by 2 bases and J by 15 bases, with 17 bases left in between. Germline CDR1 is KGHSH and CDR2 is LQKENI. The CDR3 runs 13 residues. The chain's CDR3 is CASSPNEGPPGHF. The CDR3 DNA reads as TGTGCCAGCTCACCAAACGAGGGCCCGCCCGGGCATTTT. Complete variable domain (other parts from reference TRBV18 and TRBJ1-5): NAGVMQNPRHLVRRRGQEARLRCSPMKGHSHVYWYRQLPEEGLKFMVYLQKENIIDESGMPKERFSAEFPKEGPSILRIQQVVRGDSAAYFCASSPNEGPPGHFGDGTRLSIL.

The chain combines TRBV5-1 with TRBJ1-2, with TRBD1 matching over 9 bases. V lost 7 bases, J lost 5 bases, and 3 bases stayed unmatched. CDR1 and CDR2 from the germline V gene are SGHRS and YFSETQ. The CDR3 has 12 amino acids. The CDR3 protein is CASQGQGYGYTF. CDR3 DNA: TGCGCCAGCCAAGGACAGGGGTATGGCTACACCTTC.

The CDR3 region is CASSQGLQGVGKNTEAFF. The CDR3 coding sequence is TGTGCCAGCAGTCAAGGCCTACAGGGGGTCGGTAAAAACACTGAAGCTTTCTTT. V usage is TRBV27 and J usage is TRBJ1-1; TRBD1 matches 8 bases. With V trimmed by 5 bases and J by 2 bases, 16 bases remained unmatched. Per the germline V gene, CDR1 is MNHEY and CDR2 is SMNVEV (reference sequence). The CDR3 has 18 amino acids.